The 4 T cell receptor beta chains presented below share a single source sample, sequenced in a study of Graves' ophthalmopathy and Graves' hyperthyroidism. Amplified TCR beta CDR3 regions were obtained using RNA transcripts as template. Second-round multiplex PCR came after first-round RT-PCR with HTBI primers. TCRdb ran MiXCR on the multiplex PCR reads and lists one entry per CDR3 protein. The sample has roughly 610,000 distinct CDR3 sequences; about 20% are singletons. The source material was peripheral blood. The source of these receptors is a woman aged 18-35 years with stable Graves' hyperthyroidism. Some clones in this sample may be carry-over from other donors' samples.

In its sample, this clonotype was seen a few times. V is TRBV7-3 and J is TRBJ1-5; 10 bases line up with TRBD1. Germline CDR1 SGHTA, CDR2 FQGTGA. Trimming took 4 bases from V and 3 from J; bases not matched to a gene: 6. The CDR3 is 16 residues long. The CDR3 protein is CASSSTGGGINQPQHF. For the CDR3, the DNA is TGTGCCAGCAGCTCGACAGGGGGCGGAATCAATCAGCCCCAGCATTTT. Based on the CDR3 plus reference TRBV7-3 and TRBJ1-5, the full variable domain is GAGVSQTPSNKVTEKGKYVELRCDPISGHTALYWYRQSLGQGPEFLIYFQGTGAADDSGLPNDRFFAVRPEGSVSTLKIQRTERGDSAVYLCASSSTGGGINQPQHFGDGTRLSIL.

This clonotype has more than one count but fewer than ten. The chain has TRBV29-1 and TRBJ2-7; D possibly matches TRBD1 or TRBD2 (5 bases each). The CDR3 consists of 13 residues. Trimming removed 5 bases from V and 1 base from J, with 12 bases in between. Germline CDR1 SQVTM, CDR2 ANQGSEA. The DNA for the CDR3 is TGCAGCGTTCCCGGGACGGTTTCCTACGAGCAGTACTTC. Amino acids: CSVPGTVSYEQYF.

The chain carries TRBV6-1 and TRBJ1-2, with D uncertain. The CDR3 consists of 14 residues. With 5 bases removed from V and 4 bases from J, the gap between germline ends came to 14 bases. The germline V gene has CDR1 MNHNS and CDR2 SASEGT. CDR3 in amino acids: CASSRLGMGYGYTF. CDR3 in DNA: TGTGCCAGCAGTCGATTGGGGATGGGCTATGGCTACACCTTC.

Notes on this clonotype: The CDR3 ends on some other residue instead of the conserved phenylalanine or tryptophan, so this is likely a read error. The chain uses TRBV6-5 and TRBJ1-1, with D hard to call. V was trimmed by 0 bases and J by 5 bases, leaving 13 bases between them. The CDR3 totals 15 residues. Germline CDR1 is MNHEY and CDR2 is SVGAGI. The CDR3 sequence: CASSYSIASGTEAFY. For the CDR3, the DNA is TGTGCCAGCAGTTACTCGATAGCGTCTGGTACTGAAGCTTTCTAT.